Listed below are T cell receptor beta chains from one sample, sequenced in a study of blood T cell repertoires in COVID-19. Assay: immunoSEQ multiplex PCR; the TCRdb copy retains only in-frame clones and omits some. There are fewer than 200,000 clones in the sample; 80% to 90% occur only once, and about 0.95% lies in the top ten. The material sequenced was peripheral blood. The source of these receptors is a man aged 35 to 55 with acute or convalescent COVID-19. Both conserved end residues are part of each CDR3. Fields, in order: J gene, V gene, D gene, clone size, CDR3 protein, CDR3 DNA. The D gene is left open where the match is weak. Not all rows give a size; the values are once, few, many and, for expanded clones, a class.

j_call: TRBJ1-4; v_call: TRBV5-8; d_call: TRBD1; clone_size: once; cdr3_aa: CASSPDRDRGRGATNEKLFF; cdr3_nt: TGTGCCAGCAGCCCCGACCGGGACAGGGGGCGCGGGGCAACTAATGAAAAACTGTTTTTT
j_call: TRBJ1-6; v_call: TRBV13; d_call: NA; clone_size: NA; cdr3_aa: CASSLASGDSPLHF; cdr3_nt: TGTGCCAGCAGCTTAGCTTCCGGGGATTCACCCCTCCACTTT
j_call: TRBJ2-7; v_call: TRBV29-1; d_call: NA; clone_size: NA; cdr3_aa: CSVTDSSYEQYF; cdr3_nt: TGCAGCGTTACTGACAGCTCCTACGAGCAGTACTTC
j_call: TRBJ2-1; v_call: TRBV30; d_call: TRBD2; clone_size: once; cdr3_aa: CAWSPGTSGGSNEQFF; cdr3_nt: TGTGCCTGGAGCCCCGGGACTAGCGGGGGGAGCAATGAGCAGTTCTTC
j_call: TRBJ1-1; v_call: TRBV6-1; d_call: NA; clone_size: NA; cdr3_aa: CASSERGGNTEAFF; cdr3_nt: TGTGCCAGCAGTGAAAGGGGGGGGAACACTGAAGCTTTCTTT
j_call: TRBJ1-2; v_call: TRBV14; d_call: NA; clone_size: once; cdr3_aa: CASSPNTRQTGYTF; cdr3_nt: TGTGCCAGCAGCCCTAACACAAGACAGACTGGCTACACCTTC
j_call: TRBJ1-6; v_call: TRBV5-6; d_call: NA; clone_size: NA; cdr3_aa: CASSLGGYSYNSPLHF; cdr3_nt: TGTGCCAGCAGCTTGGGAGGATACTCCTATAATTCACCCCTCCACTTT
j_call: TRBJ2-2; v_call: TRBV2; d_call: TRBD2; clone_size: NA; cdr3_aa: CASTQTSGGAGTGELFF; cdr3_nt: TGTGCCAGCACTCAGACTAGCGGGGGGGCTGGGACCGGGGAGCTGTTTTTT
j_call: TRBJ2-2; v_call: TRBV5-4; d_call: TRBD1; clone_size: NA; cdr3_aa: CASSTWTGAGTGELFF; cdr3_nt: TGTGCCAGCAGCACGTGGACAGGGGCCGGAACCGGGGAGCTGTTTTTT
j_call: TRBJ1-4; v_call: TRBV28; d_call: TRBD1; clone_size: once; cdr3_aa: CASRGDRARSNEKLFF; cdr3_nt: TGTGCCAGCAGGGGGGACAGGGCAAGGTCTAATGAAAAACTGTTTTTT
j_call: TRBJ2-7; v_call: TRBV11-3; d_call: TRBD1; clone_size: NA; cdr3_aa: CASSRRQGAIHEQYF; cdr3_nt: TGTGCCAGCAGCAGACGACAGGGGGCGATCCACGAGCAGTACTTC
j_call: TRBJ2-7; v_call: TRBV6-6; d_call: TRBD1; clone_size: once; cdr3_aa: CASRSLGTATYEQYF; cdr3_nt: TGTGCCAGCAGGTCCCTCGGGACAGCAACCTACGAGCAGTACTTC
j_call: TRBJ1-4; v_call: TRBV18; d_call: NA; clone_size: NA; cdr3_aa: CASSPPLVEGKLFF; cdr3_nt: TGTGCCAGCTCACCTCCGCTCGTGGAGGGAAAACTGTTTTTT
j_call: TRBJ1-5; v_call: TRBV28; d_call: TRBD1; clone_size: NA; cdr3_aa: CASSSPGQGIGQPQHF; cdr3_nt: TGTGCCAGCAGTTCCCCCGGACAGGGAATAGGTCAGCCCCAGCATTTT
j_call: TRBJ1-1; v_call: TRBV18; d_call: TRBD1; clone_size: NA; cdr3_aa: CASSPGTGVIQAFF; cdr3_nt: TGTGCCAGCTCACCAGGGACAGGGGTGATTCAAGCTTTCTTT
j_call: TRBJ1-4; v_call: TRBV18; d_call: TRBD1; clone_size: NA; cdr3_aa: CASSGQNEKLFF; cdr3_nt: TGTGCCAGCTCGGGACAGAATGAAAAACTGTTTTTT
j_call: TRBJ2-5; v_call: TRBV2; d_call: TRBD1; clone_size: NA; cdr3_aa: CASSLQGSGETQYF; cdr3_nt: TGTGCCAGCAGCTTACAGGGGTCCGGGGAGACCCAGTACTTC
j_call: TRBJ2-7; v_call: TRBV5-4; d_call: NA; clone_size: NA; cdr3_aa: CASSLSNEQYF; cdr3_nt: TGTGCCAGCAGCTTATCTAACGAGCAGTACTTC
j_call: TRBJ2-1; v_call: TRBV6-6; d_call: TRBD2; clone_size: once; cdr3_aa: CASSPAGGRKNEQFF; cdr3_nt: TGTGCCAGCAGTCCCGCGGGGGGCCGAAAGAATGAGCAGTTCTTC
j_call: TRBJ1-2; v_call: TRBV14; d_call: TRBD1; clone_size: once; cdr3_aa: CASRRQGRNGYTF; cdr3_nt: TGTGCCAGCAGGCGACAGGGCCGAAATGGCTACACCTTC
j_call: TRBJ1-1; v_call: TRBV29-1; d_call: TRBD1; clone_size: NA; cdr3_aa: CSAPGQGFGNTEAFF; cdr3_nt: TGCAGCGCCCCGGGACAGGGTTTCGGGAACACTGAAGCTTTCTTT
j_call: TRBJ1-6; v_call: TRBV5-1; d_call: NA; clone_size: NA; cdr3_aa: CASSLGPRDNSPLHF; cdr3_nt: TGCGCCAGCAGCCTGGGACCCAGGGATAATTCACCCCTCCACTTT
j_call: TRBJ2-1; v_call: TRBV7-9; d_call: TRBD2; clone_size: NA; cdr3_aa: CASSLTSGAEQFF; cdr3_nt: TGTGCCAGCAGCCTGACTAGCGGGGCAGAGCAGTTCTTC
j_call: TRBJ1-6; v_call: TRBV28; d_call: NA; clone_size: NA; cdr3_aa: CASSPGSKGNSPLHF; cdr3_nt: TGTGCCAGCAGCCCGGGGTCCAAGGGCAATTCACCCCTCCACTTT
j_call: TRBJ1-1; v_call: TRBV5-1; d_call: NA; clone_size: NA; cdr3_aa: CASSLSQGGSTEAFF; cdr3_nt: TGCGCCAGCAGTCTATCGCAGGGAGGGAGCACTGAAGCTTTCTTT
j_call: TRBJ2-7; v_call: TRBV7-2; d_call: TRBD1; clone_size: NA; cdr3_aa: CASSSQQGAYEQYF; cdr3_nt: TGTGCCAGCAGCTCCCAACAGGGGGCATACGAGCAGTACTTC
j_call: TRBJ1-4; v_call: TRBV5-8; d_call: NA; clone_size: once; cdr3_aa: CASSFTGGRSNEKLFF; cdr3_nt: TGTGCCAGCAGCTTCACAGGAGGGAGATCTAATGAAAAACTGTTTTTT
j_call: TRBJ1-2; v_call: TRBV5-4; d_call: TRBD1; clone_size: NA; cdr3_aa: CASTYGTGQGYGYTF; cdr3_nt: TGTGCCAGCACCTATGGGACGGGACAGGGCTATGGCTACACCTTC
j_call: TRBJ2-7; v_call: TRBV28; d_call: TRBD1; clone_size: NA; cdr3_aa: CASSLGSQGAGEQYF; cdr3_nt: TGTGCCAGCAGTTTAGGATCACAGGGGGCGGGTGAGCAGTACTTC
j_call: TRBJ1-1; v_call: TRBV19; d_call: NA; clone_size: NA; cdr3_aa: CASTKRGGAPEAFF; cdr3_nt: TGTGCCAGTACCAAACGGGGCGGGGCCCCTGAAGCTTTCTTT
j_call: TRBJ1-3; v_call: TRBV2; d_call: TRBD1; clone_size: few; cdr3_aa: CASSESGGLNTIYF; cdr3_nt: TGTGCCAGCAGTGAATCAGGGGGTCTGAACACCATATATTTT